This TCR beta chain was captured in a study of cytotoxic CD8 clonotypes in ibrutinib-treated CLL. At the level of the study: By median roughly 69 months, 12 had progressed and approximately 14 stayed remitted; responses had been 2 complete and some 25 partial. Study-level results: Upon ibrutinib response clonality rose, and upon progression it fell back toward baseline. The clonality rise at ibrutinib response reflected private clonotype expansion.

The source of about 1.9 micrograms of genomic DNA for TCR beta libraries was cryopreserved PBMCs. Germline values: CDR1 KGHSH, CDR2 LQKENI. The ends lost 0 bases at V and 2 bases at J; junction bases unmatched: 3. The CDR3 totals 16 residues. This clone was observed a single time. Its specificity is unknown. Generated by immunoSEQ multiplex PCR, the TCRdb table keeps only in-frame clones and is missing some. The sample has about 29,000 clones, 75% to 85% seen once; the top ten hold under 9.5%. The clonotype comes from a human donor with chronic lymphocytic leukemia. The V gene is TRBV18, the J gene TRBJ2-3; TRBD1 matches 9 bases. Here the sequenced sample was PBMCs, taken after 24 months of ibrutinib treatment. The CDR3 sequence is CASSPPDRGVTDTQYF. The CDR3, as DNA: TGTGCCAGCTCACCACCCGACAGGGGGGTCACAGATACGCAGTATTTT.